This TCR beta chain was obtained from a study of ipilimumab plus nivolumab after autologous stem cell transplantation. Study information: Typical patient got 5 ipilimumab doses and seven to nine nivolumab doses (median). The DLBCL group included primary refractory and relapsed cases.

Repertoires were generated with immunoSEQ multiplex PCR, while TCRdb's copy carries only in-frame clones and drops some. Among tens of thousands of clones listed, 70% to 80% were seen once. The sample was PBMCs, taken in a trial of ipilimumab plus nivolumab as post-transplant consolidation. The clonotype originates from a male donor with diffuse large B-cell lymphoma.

This CDR3 reads CASSLDGTNQPQHF. As DNA, the CDR3 is TGTGCCAGCAGCTTGGACGGTACCAATCAGCCCCAGCATTTT. The chain is built from TRBV5-6 and TRBJ1-5; the D is unclear. Germline V gene data show CDR1 as SGHDT and CDR2 as YYEEEE. This CDR3 comprises 14 residues. Trimming removed 0 bases at V and 3 bases at J, with 7 bases between. Drawing the rest from reference TRBV5-6 and TRBJ1-5, the complete variable domain is DAGVTQSPTHLIKTRGQQVTLRCSPKSGHDTVSWYQQALGQGPQFIFQYYEEEERQRGNFPDRFSGHQFPNYSSELNVNALLLGDSALYLCASSLDGTNQPQHFGDGTRLSIL.